This T cell receptor (beta chain) emerged from a study of blood T cells in healthy people across ages. General observations from the study: With age, beta diversity per million T cells declined roughly linearly, significantly by 40 to 50.

It was with a sample-barcoded 5' primer and a J-beta primer mix that a second PCR of about 7 to 12 cycles was run. From the 5' RACE reads, TCRdb called clonotypes with MiXCR, one entry per CDR3 protein. The table has about 1 million distinct CDR3 sequences, under 45% seen once. As regards this clonotype: What it binds is unknown.

Deletions cut 0 bases from V and 0 bases from J, with 12 bases between. Germline CDR1 reads DFQATT; CDR2 reads SNEGSKA (reference sequence). The CDR3 has 15 residues. Input material: blood. The rearrangement uses TRBV20-1 and TRBJ2-7; perhaps TRBD1 as D (6 bases). The TCR sequence derives from a woman aged 55-70 years in good health. Here the CDR3 reads CSARDIQGSSYEQYF. Here the CDR3 DNA reads TGCAGTGCTAGAGATATACAGGGAAGCTCCTACGAGCAGTACTTC.